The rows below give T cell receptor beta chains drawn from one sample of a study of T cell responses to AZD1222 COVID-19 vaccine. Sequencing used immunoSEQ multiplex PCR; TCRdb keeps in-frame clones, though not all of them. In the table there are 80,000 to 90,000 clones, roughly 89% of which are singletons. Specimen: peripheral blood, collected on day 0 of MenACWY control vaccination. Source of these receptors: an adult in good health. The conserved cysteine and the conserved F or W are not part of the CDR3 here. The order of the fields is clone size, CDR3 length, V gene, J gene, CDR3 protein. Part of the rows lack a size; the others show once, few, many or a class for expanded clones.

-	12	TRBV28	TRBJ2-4	ASSFGPLGDIQY
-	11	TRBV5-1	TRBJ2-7	ASSLEGSYEQY
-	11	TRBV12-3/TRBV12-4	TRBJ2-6	ANRISGANVLT
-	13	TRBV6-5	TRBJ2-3	ASSKLAGSTDTQY
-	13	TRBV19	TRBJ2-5	ASSMQLAGQETQY
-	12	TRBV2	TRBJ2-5	ASRPTSGGETQY
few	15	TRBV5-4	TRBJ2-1	ASSLPTTGFTYNEQF
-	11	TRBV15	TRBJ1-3	ATSAVSGNTIY
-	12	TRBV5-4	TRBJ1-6	ASSINRFDSPLH
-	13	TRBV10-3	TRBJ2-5	AISEWGRKQETQY
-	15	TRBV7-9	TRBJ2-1	ASTVSLGGGGYNEQF
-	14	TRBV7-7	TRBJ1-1	ASTIKMRGQNTEAF
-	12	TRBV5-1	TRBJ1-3	ASSKTVSGNTIY
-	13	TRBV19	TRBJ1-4	ASSMSDVGREKLF
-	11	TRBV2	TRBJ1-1	ASRQGLNTEAF
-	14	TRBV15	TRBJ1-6	ATSSEGSRNNSPLH
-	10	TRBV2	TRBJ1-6	ATGQTDTPLH
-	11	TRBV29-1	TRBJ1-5	SVGGDSNQPQH
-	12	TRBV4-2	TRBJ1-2	ASSQITGSYGYT
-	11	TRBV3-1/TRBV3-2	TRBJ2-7	ASSRSAGDEQY
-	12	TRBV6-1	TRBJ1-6	ASSRDRDNSPLH
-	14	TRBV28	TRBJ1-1	ASSLTNRDRATEAF
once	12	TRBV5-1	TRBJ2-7	ASSLEGQGFEQY
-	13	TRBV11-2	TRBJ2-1	ASSNLAGGRNEQF
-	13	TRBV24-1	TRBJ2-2	ATSARLANTGELF
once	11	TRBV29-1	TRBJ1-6	SVAVAPNSPLH
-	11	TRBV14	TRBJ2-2	ASSQGLTGELF
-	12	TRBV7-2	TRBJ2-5	ASSPRDRKETQY
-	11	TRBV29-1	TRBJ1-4	SVGQRTNEKLF
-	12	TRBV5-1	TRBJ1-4	ASRQGGTNEKLF
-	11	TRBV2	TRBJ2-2	ASSVLRPGELF
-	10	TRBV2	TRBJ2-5	ASSADQETQY
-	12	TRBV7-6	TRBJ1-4	ASSQGQGGEKLF
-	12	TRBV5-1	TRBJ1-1	ASMAGSMNTEAF
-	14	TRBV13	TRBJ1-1	ASSPPRQGWNPEAF
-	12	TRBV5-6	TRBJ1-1	ASRPSITAYEAF
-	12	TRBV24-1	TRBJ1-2	ATSDLTGADGYT
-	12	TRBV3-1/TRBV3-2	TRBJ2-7	ASSQDEVSYEQY
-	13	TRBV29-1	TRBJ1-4	SAGRGGGHNEKLF
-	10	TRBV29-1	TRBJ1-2	SVDKGGYGYT